Listed below are T cell receptor beta chains from one sample, sequenced in a study of CD8+ T cells in alopecia areata. The repertoire was sequenced with immunoSEQ multiplex PCR; TCRdb's copy has only in-frame clones and lacks some. The sample holds hundreds of thousands of clones, about 68% seen once. The starting material was CD4+ T cells sorted from blood, obtained at week 0. The receptors stem from a human donor with alopecia areata. Both conserved end residues are part of each CDR3. D genes are given only for firm matches. The size entry is marked missing in some rows and otherwise reads once, few, many or a size class.

d_gene	v_gene	j_gene	abundance	CDR3nt	CDR3aa
.	TRBV30	TRBJ2-3	.	TGTGCCTGGAGAGGCGGTACGCAGTATTTT	CAWRGGTQYF
.	TRBV19	TRBJ1-4	few	TGTGCCAGTACCACGGGGACCCTCGAAAAACTGTTTTTT	CASTTGTLEKLFF
.	TRBV4-2	TRBJ1-5	.	TGTGCCAGCAGCCCTGCTGGGGGGGATCAGCCCCAGCATTTT	CASSPAGGDQPQHF
.	TRBV29-1	TRBJ2-5	.	TGCAGCACGCAGGGGTCCGGAGAGACCCAGTACTTC	CSTQGSGETQYF
.	TRBV19	TRBJ2-1	.	TGTGCCAGTAGTGCGAGCATCTGGGGGCAGTTCTTC	CASSASIWGQFF
.	TRBV25-1	TRBJ1-6	once	TGTGCCACCTCCCAGGATTCACCCCTCCACTTT	CATSQDSPLHF
.	TRBV7-2	TRBJ1-5	.	TGTGCCAGCAGCTCCACGTGGCATAATCAGCCCCAGCATTTT	CASSSTWHNQPQHF
.	TRBV6-5	TRBJ2-1	.	TGTGCCAGCAGAACTCACAGGGTTTACAATGAGCAGTTCTTC	CASRTHRVYNEQFF
.	TRBV27	TRBJ1-6	once	TGTGCCAGCAGTTGGGACCTTAATTCACCCCTCCACTTT	CASSWDLNSPLHF
.	TRBV30	TRBJ1-5	.	TGTGCCTGGAGTGCATTAGAAGACAGGAGGGTTGGTCAGCCCCAGCATTTT	CAWSALEDRRVGQPQHF
.	TRBV9	TRBJ2-3	.	TGTGCCAGCAGCCCTAACACAGATACGCAGTATTTT	CASSPNTDTQYF
TRBD1	TRBV2	TRBJ1-6	.	TGTGCCAGCAGTGAACGGACAGGGGAGGCTTCACCCCTCCACTTT	CASSERTGEASPLHF
.	TRBV25-1	TRBJ1-1	.	TGTGCCAGCAGTGACGTATTGACGAACACTGAAGCTTTCTTT	CASSDVLTNTEAFF
.	TRBV5-1	TRBJ2-1	.	TGCGCCAGCAGCTTGCCGTCCGGGACAGAGCAGTTCTTC	CASSLPSGTEQFF
TRBD1	TRBV30	TRBJ1-2	few	TGTGCCGTAGATCCGGGACAGGGGGTAGCTAACTATGGCTACACCTTC	CAVDPGQGVANYGYTF
.	TRBV5-1	TRBJ1-2	.	TGCGCCAGCAGCTTGGAGGGCCTTCCGGGCTATGGCTACACCTTC	CASSLEGLPGYGYTF
.	TRBV29-1	TRBJ1-6	.	TGCAGCGTGGCTCTACAGGGAGGAAATTCACCCCTCCACTTT	CSVALQGGNSPLHF
.	TRBV29-1	TRBJ2-7	few	TGCAGCGTTGTTGCAGGAACCTACGAGCAGTACTTC	CSVVAGTYEQYF
TRBD1	TRBV4-3	TRBJ2-2	.	TGCGCCAGCAGCCTACAGGGGGCGACCGGGGAGCTGTTTTTT	CASSLQGATGELFF
.	TRBV5-6	TRBJ2-1	once	TGTGCCAGCAGCCTCCCTCTCTCCTACAATGAGCAGTTCTTC	CASSLPLSYNEQFF
.	TRBV1	TRBJ2-1	.	TGCACCAGCAGCCGCCTAGGAGCCGCGGTAGGCTCCTACAATGAGCAGTTCTTC	CTSSRLGAAVGSYNEQFF
.	TRBV5-1	TRBJ1-5	.	TGCGCCAGCAGCTTGGGGGCCGGTAGCAATCAGCCCCAGCATTTT	CASSLGAGSNQPQHF
.	TRBV4-3	TRBJ2-1	.	TGCGCCAGCAGCCAAGACGGGACACCTGACAATGAGCAGTTCTTC	CASSQDGTPDNEQFF
.	TRBV7-8	TRBJ1-2	.	TGTGCCAGCAGCCCCAGGGAGAGTAACTATGGCTACACCTTC	CASSPRESNYGYTF
.	TRBV29-1	TRBJ1-2	.	TGCAGCGATGGGGAAGGATATGGCTACACCTTC	CSDGEGYGYTF
.	TRBV5-6	TRBJ1-1	.	TGTGCCAGCAGCTCCCCCCCAGGGCTGACTGAAGCTTTCTTT	CASSSPPGLTEAFF
.	TRBV5-1	TRBJ1-1	.	TGCGCCAGCAGCTTGGCAGGTAACACTGAAGCTTTCTTT	CASSLAGNTEAFF
.	TRBV5-1	TRBJ1-1	once	TGCGCCAGCAGCCCTCAGGGGTGGAACACTGAAGCTTTCTTT	CASSPQGWNTEAFF
.	TRBV29-1	TRBJ1-1	.	TGCAGCGTTGAATTGATGAACACTGAAGCTTTCTTT	CSVELMNTEAFF
TRBD2	TRBV30	TRBJ2-5	.	TGTGCCTGGAGTGTTGATGGGCGGGGGGGCGAGACCCAGTACTTC	CAWSVDGRGGETQYF
.	TRBV5-6	TRBJ2-2	.	TGTGCCAGCAGCTTCCTAGGCGGGGAGCTGTTTTTT	CASSFLGGELFF
TRBD2	TRBV9	TRBJ2-3	few	TGTGCCAGCAGCGCGACTAGCGGGGCTAGCACAGATACGCAGTATTTT	CASSATSGASTDTQYF
.	TRBV29-1	TRBJ1-1	.	TGCAGCGTAGCCAAGAACACTGAAGCTTTCTTT	CSVAKNTEAFF
.	TRBV18	TRBJ1-5	.	TGTGCCAGCTCACCTGATTATAGCAATCAGCCCCAGCATTTT	CASSPDYSNQPQHF
TRBD1	TRBV7-9	TRBJ2-5	.	TGTGCCAGCAGCTCCCAAACCGGACAGGGAGGAGAGACCCAGTACTTC	CASSSQTGQGGETQYF
.	TRBV5-1	TRBJ2-3	.	TGCGCCAGCAGCTTGGGGGATACGCAGTATTTT	CASSLGDTQYF
.	TRBV29-1	TRBJ2-1	.	TGCAGCGTTGTTACTGCCCCCGGCGGTGAGCAGTTCTTC	CSVVTAPGGEQFF
.	TRBV5-1	TRBJ2-3	.	TGCGCCAGCAGCTTGTTCATAGCGGGCACAGATACGCAGTATTTT	CASSLFIAGTDTQYF
.	TRBV7-2	TRBJ1-1	.	TGTGCCAGCAGCTTAGCGCCGGGCGGCACTGAAGCTTTCTTT	CASSLAPGGTEAFF
.	TRBV9	TRBJ1-3	.	TGTGCCAGCAGCGTAGAAACAGCTGGAAACACCATATATTTT	CASSVETAGNTIYF
.	TRBV7-2	TRBJ2-3	.	TGTGCCAGCGGGGGGGCAGGAGATACGCAGTATTTT	CASGGAGDTQYF
.	TRBV29-1	TRBJ2-1	.	TGCAGCGTCGATTCCCCTGGCTCCTACAATGAGCAGTTCTTC	CSVDSPGSYNEQFF
.	TRBV9	TRBJ2-7	.	TGTGCCAGCAGCCCCGAGAAGGGATTTTTCTCCTACGAGCAGTACTTC	CASSPEKGFFSYEQYF
.	TRBV30	TRBJ2-1	.	TGTGCCTGGAAATCGGTTAGGGGCAGCTACAATGAGCAGTTCTTC	CAWKSVRGSYNEQFF
.	TRBV4-3	TRBJ2-2	.	TGCGCCAGCAGCCAAGCCGGGCCCAACACCGGGGAGCTGTTTTTT	CASSQAGPNTGELFF
TRBD1	TRBV18	TRBJ1-3	.	TGTGCCAGCTCACCACCGGGACAGGGTTTCTCTGGAAACACCATATATTTT	CASSPPGQGFSGNTIYF
.	TRBV4-3	TRBJ1-1	.	TGCGCCAGCAGCCTATCCAGGGGAGGAACTGAAGCTTTCTTT	CASSLSRGGTEAFF
TRBD1	TRBV6-5	TRBJ2-1	.	TGTGCCAGCAGTTCTTGGACAGGGGCAAACAATGAGCAGTTCTTC	CASSSWTGANNEQFF
.	TRBV7-3	TRBJ1-2	.	TGTGCCAGCAGCTCCCCCGGAGGGAGTGGCTACACCTTC	CASSSPGGSGYTF
.	TRBV29-1	TRBJ2-7	.	TGCAGCGTTGAAGGCACAGGGAGGAACGAGCAGTACTTC	CSVEGTGRNEQYF
.	TRBV28	TRBJ2-1	.	TGTGCCATACAGAAGTACAATGAGCAGTTCTTC	CAIQKYNEQFF
.	TRBV2	TRBJ2-7	.	TGTGCCAGCAGGGCGGACAGCTACGAGCAGTACTTC	CASRADSYEQYF
TRBD1	TRBV30	TRBJ1-5	.	TGTGCCTGGAGTCTCATGACAGGGCCTCAGCCCCAGCATTTT	CAWSLMTGPQPQHF
.	TRBV5-1	TRBJ2-5	.	TGCGCCAGCAGCTCCGGACTAATACAAGAGACCCAGTACTTC	CASSSGLIQETQYF
.	TRBV10-3	TRBJ1-6	.	TGTGCCACGTCTGATCAAAGGGAATCACCCCTCCACTTT	CATSDQRESPLHF
.	TRBV7-2	TRBJ2-1	.	TGTGCCAGCAGCTCACGGACGGACTACAATGAGCAGTTCTTC	CASSSRTDYNEQFF
.	TRBV7-9	TRBJ1-2	.	TGTGCCAGCAGCCCCCCGGCTAACTATGGCTACACCTTC	CASSPPANYGYTF
.	TRBV29-1	TRBJ2-3	.	TGCAGCGTTGAGTCTGGGTCAGATACGCAGTATTTT	CSVESGSDTQYF
.	TRBV5-4	TRBJ1-2	.	TGTGCCAGCAGCTTGCGGGGGGGAGACTATGGCTACACCTTC	CASSLRGGDYGYTF